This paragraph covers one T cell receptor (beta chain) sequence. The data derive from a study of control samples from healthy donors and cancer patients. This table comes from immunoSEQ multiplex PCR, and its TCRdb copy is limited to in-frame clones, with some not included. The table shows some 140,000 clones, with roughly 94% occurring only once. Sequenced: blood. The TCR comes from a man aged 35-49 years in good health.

CDR3 region: CASSQGQGPSTDTQYF. The CDR3 nucleotides are TGCGCCAGCAGCCAAGGACAGGGACCTAGCACAGATACGCAGTATTTT. The chain links TRBV4-1 to TRBJ2-3; 7 nucleotides match TRBD1. V lost 1 base to trimming and J lost 0 bases; unmatched junction nucleotides: 4. From germline, CDR1 is MGHRA and CDR2 YSYEKL. This CDR3 is 16 amino acids long.